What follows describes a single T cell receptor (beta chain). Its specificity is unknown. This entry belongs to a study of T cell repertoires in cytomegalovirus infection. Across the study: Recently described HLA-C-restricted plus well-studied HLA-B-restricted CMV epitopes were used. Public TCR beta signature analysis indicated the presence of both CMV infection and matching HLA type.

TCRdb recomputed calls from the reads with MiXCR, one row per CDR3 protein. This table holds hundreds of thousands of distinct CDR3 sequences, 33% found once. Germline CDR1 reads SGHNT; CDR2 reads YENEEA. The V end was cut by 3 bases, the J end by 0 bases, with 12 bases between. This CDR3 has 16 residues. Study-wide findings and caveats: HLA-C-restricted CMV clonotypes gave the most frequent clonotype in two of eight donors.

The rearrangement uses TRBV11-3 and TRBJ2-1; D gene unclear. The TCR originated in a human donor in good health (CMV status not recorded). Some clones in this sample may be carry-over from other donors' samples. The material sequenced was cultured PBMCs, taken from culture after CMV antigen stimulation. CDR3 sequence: CASSFVGSLSYNEQFF. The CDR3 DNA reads TGTGCCAGCAGCTTTGTGGGAAGCCTCTCCTACAATGAGCAGTTCTTC.